This note documents a single T cell receptor beta chain sequence. Other nucleotide sequences in the sample specify the same CDR3. Method: immunoSEQ multiplex PCR; TCRdb's copy keeps in-frame clones and lacks some. The sample lists about 680,000 clones; about 90% were seen once. Treatment described: around 19 received Ad26.COV2.S at low or high dose, single or two shots; about five received placebo; per-sample allocation not given. On day 63 after the first injection, vaccine and placebo recipients gave samples. These data are taken from a study of Ad26.COV2.S vaccination and SARS-CoV-2 variants. On the study more broadly: Donor participated within the Ad26.COV2.S arm of the COV1001 trial. By the intramuscular route, Ad26.COV2.S was given once, or twice 56 days apart.

CDR1 is SGHDN and CDR2 is FVKESK in the germline V gene. Trimming took off 3 bases at V and 2 bases at J, with 5 bases between the two ends. The CDR3 is 12 amino acids. This receptor was identified in a person aged 18-65 years who received the Ad26.COV2.S COVID-19 vaccine or a placebo. The chain carries TRBV14 and TRBJ2-7, with D unclear. The sample in question was peripheral blood, obtained in a trial of Ad26.COV2.S vaccine versus placebo. The CDR3 DNA reads TGTGCCAGCAGCCAGGGTGCCTACGAGCAGTACTTC. It codes for CASSQGAYEQYF.